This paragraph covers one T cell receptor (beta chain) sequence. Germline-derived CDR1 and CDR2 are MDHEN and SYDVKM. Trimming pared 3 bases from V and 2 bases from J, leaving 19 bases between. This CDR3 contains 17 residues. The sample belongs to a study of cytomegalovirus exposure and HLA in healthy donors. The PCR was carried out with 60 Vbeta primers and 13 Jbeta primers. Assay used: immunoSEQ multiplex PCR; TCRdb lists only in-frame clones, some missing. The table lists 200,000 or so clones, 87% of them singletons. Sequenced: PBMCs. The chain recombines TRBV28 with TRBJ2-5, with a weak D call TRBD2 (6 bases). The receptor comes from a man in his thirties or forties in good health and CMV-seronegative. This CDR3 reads CASSFRSGTSSQETQYF. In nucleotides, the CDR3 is TGTGCCAGCAGTTTTCGGTCGGGGACTTCATCACAAGAGACCCAGTACTTC.